This T cell receptor (beta chain) appears in the sequencing data of a study of metastatic and nonmetastatic thyroid tumors. Thyroid surgery was preceded by no treatment in any patient. With MiXCR, TCRdb called clones anew from the PCR reads. The sample contains about 92,000 clones, just under 15% of which appear only once. As concerns this clone: No antigen is known for it. A much larger clone lies one base from this, so it may be a read error.

Trimming stripped 7 bases from V and 7 bases from J, with 8 bases between. The CDR3 is 11 amino acids. The germline gives CDR1 SGHDN, CDR2 FVKESK. General observations from the study: Patients with malignant thyroid tumors reportedly had significantly higher TCR beta diversity than those with benign nodules, in blood and tumor.

The V gene is TRBV14, the J gene TRBJ2-1; no clear D gene. The clonotype comes from a female donor with papillary thyroid cancer or a benign thyroid nodule (not recorded which). Some clones in this sample may be carry-over from other donors' samples. Material for sequencing was blood. The DNA for the CDR3 is TGTGCCAGCATCCATGCTAATGAGCAGTTCTTC. It yields the protein CASIHANEQFF.